Detailed here is one T cell receptor (beta chain). The data are from a study of control samples from healthy donors and cancer patients. Trimming removed 4 bases from V and 0 bases from J; junction bases left unmatched: 9. The length of the CDR3 is 17 residues. Germline CDR1 LNHDA, CDR2 SQIVND (reference sequence). This table comes from immunoSEQ multiplex PCR, and its TCRdb copy is limited to in-frame clones, with some not included. In the table there are tens of thousands of clones, roughly 88% of which are singletons. Sequenced material: PBMCs. The origin of this receptor is a man aged 55 to 70 with head and neck cancer. This chain joins TRBV19 and TRBJ1-3; 7 bases are shared with TRBD1. The DNA of the CDR3 is TGTGCCAGTAGTACGACCGGGACAGACAACTCTGGAAACACCATATATTTT. It encodes CASSTTGTDNSGNTIYF.